These 20 T cell receptor beta chains were all obtained from the same sample, sequenced in a study of cytomegalovirus exposure and HLA in healthy donors. Some clones are missing from TCRdb's copy, which holds only in-frame ones; the method was immunoSEQ multiplex PCR. Of around 140,000 clones in the sample, 89% were seen once. Sequences were obtained from PBMCs. These receptors came from a woman aged 18-29 years in good health and CMV-seronegative.

V gene TRBV27 combines with J gene TRBJ2-3; 10 nucleotides agree with TRBD2. The CDR3 runs 16 residues. The J segment lost 4 bases and the V segment lost 4 bases, leaving 8 bases of the junction unmatched. Germline assignment: CDR1 MNHEY and CDR2 SMNVEV (reference sequence). The CDR3 nucleotides read TGTGCCAGCAGTTCCCCATCAGGGACTAGCGCAGATACGCAGTATTTT. Residues: CASSSPSGTSADTQYF.

The chain couples TRBV4-1 to TRBJ2-3; D call uncertain. Germline V CDR1 and CDR2: MGHRA, YSYEKL. V shed 0 bases and J shed 3 bases, with 19 bases lying between them. This CDR3 comprises 18 residues. CDR3 nucleotides: TGCGCCAGCAGCCAAGAGGGCCCGTCAACGGTAAGGACAGATACGCAGTATTTT. It encodes CASSQEGPSTVRTDTQYF.

The rearrangement links TRBV19 to TRBJ1-2; no clear D gene. V was cut by 3 bases and J by 1 base, with 9 bases left in between. Looked up from germline, CDR1 is LNHDA and CDR2 is SQIVND (reference sequence). The CDR3 is 14 residues long. CDR3 nucleotides: TGTGCCAGTAGTATCACCAATAGTAACTATGGCTACACCTTC. It translates to CASSITNSNYGYTF. The full variable domain, in which reference TRBV19 and TRBJ1-2 provide the parts outside the CDR3, is DGGITQSPKYLFRKEGQNVTLSCEQNLNHDAMYWYRQDPGQGLRLIYYSQIVNDFQKGDIAEGYSVSREKKESFPLTVTSAQKNPTAFYLCASSITNSNYGYTFGSGTRLTVV.

This clone was seen only once. The CDR3 sequence is CASSPDWRGSSYNEQFF. The CDR3 DNA reads as TGTGCCAGCAGTCCTGACTGGCGGGGGAGCTCCTACAATGAGCAGTTCTTC. The chain combines TRBV2 with TRBJ2-1, with 7 nucleotides matching TRBD2. This CDR3 is built from 17 residues. Trimming at V came to 5 bases and at J to 0 bases, leaving 10 bases not matched to a gene. The germline V gene has CDR1 SNHLY and CDR2 FYNNEI. Supplemented by reference TRBV2 and TRBJ2-1, the full variable domain reads EPEVTQTPSHQVTQMGQEVILRCVPISNHLYFYWYRQILGQKVEFLVSFYNNEISEKSEIFDDQFSVERPDGSNFTLKIRSTKLEDSAMYFCASSPDWRGSSYNEQFFGPGTRLTVL.

The chain is built from TRBV7-6 and TRBJ1-1, with 7 nucleotides matching TRBD1. V dropped 5 bases and J dropped 7; count of bases not matched to a gene: 10. Germline-derived CDR1 and CDR2 are SGHVS and FNYEAQ. The CDR3 is 14 residues long. The CDR3 is CASSPRTGLSEAFF. CDR3 DNA: TGTGCCAGCAGCCCCCGGACAGGCTTAAGTGAAGCTTTCTTT.

V usage is TRBV7-8 and J usage is TRBJ2-7, with a weak D call TRBD2 (5 bases). V shed 2 bases and J shed 3 bases, with 14 bases lying between them. The CDR3 is 15 amino acids. Looked up from germline, CDR1 is SGHVS and CDR2 is FQNEAQ. The CDR3 coding sequence is TGTGCCAGCAGCTTACCCCGGCTGGGAGTCTACGAGCAGTACTTC. It encodes CASSLPRLGVYEQYF.

This sequence joins TRBV5-1 and TRBJ2-5; a weak D match, TRBD1 (6 bases). Trimming left V 3 bases short and J 5 bases short, with 17 bases between. From germline, CDR1 is SGHRS and CDR2 YFSETQ. This CDR3 comprises 15 residues. As DNA, the CDR3 is TGCGCCAGCAGCTCCAACAGGGTCGGTGGGGAGACCCAGTACTTC. This encodes CASSSNRVGGETQYF.

The chain employs TRBV16 and TRBJ1-1, with unresolved D. The CDR3 loop spans 15 amino acids. V was shortened by 0 bases and J by 4 bases, with 12 bases between the two germline ends. Germline V gene data show CDR1 as KGHSY and CDR2 as FQNENV. CDR3 sequence reads: CASSQSPRMSTEAFF. CDR3 sequence (DNA): TGTGCCAGCAGCCAATCTCCCAGGATGAGCACTGAAGCTTTCTTT.

The chain uses TRBV4-2 and TRBJ1-2; 7 bases are shared with TRBD1. Germline lookup yields CDR1 LGHNA and CDR2 YNFKEQ. This CDR3 contains 13 residues. V dropped 7 bases and J dropped 4; count of bases not matched to a gene: 6. As DNA, the CDR3 is TGTGCCAGCACTAGGACAGGACGCTATGGCTACACCTTC. Translating it yields CASTRTGRYGYTF.

Points on this clone: The sample carries other DNA sequences with the same CDR3. The rearrangement joins TRBV5-1 to TRBJ2-5; 8 positions agree with TRBD2. This CDR3 has 14 residues. V lost 0 bases, J lost 2 bases, and 0 bases stayed unmatched. Germline V gives CDR1 SGHRS, CDR2 YFSETQ. This CDR3 reads CASSLAGGQETQYF. Written as DNA, the CDR3 is TGCGCCAGCAGCTTGGCGGGGGGGCAAGAGACCCAGTACTTC.

J is TRBJ1-1 and V is TRBV5-6; D uncertain. Germline lookup yields CDR1 SGHDT and CDR2 YYEEEE. Trimming pared 2 bases from V and 1 base from J, leaving 15 bases between. The CDR3 contains 16 residues. This chain's CDR3 is CASSFGFHRTNTEAFF. The CDR3 DNA reads as TGTGCCAGCAGCTTTGGGTTTCACAGAACGAACACTGAAGCTTTCTTT.

The chain is built from TRBV5-1 and TRBJ1-1, with D possibly being TRBD1 (5 bases). CDR1 is SGHRS and CDR2 is YFSETQ in the germline V gene. Deletions cut 2 bases from V and 1 base from J, with 12 bases between. The CDR3 loop spans 15 amino acids. The CDR3 is CASSFWGGGNTEAFF. Written as DNA, the CDR3 is TGCGCCAGCAGCTTTTGGGGCGGGGGGAACACTGAAGCTTTCTTT.

Concerning this clone itself: In the same sample, other DNA sequences code for this CDR3. This sequence joins TRBV7-3 and TRBJ1-2; 10 nucleotides match TRBD1. The CDR3 runs 13 residues. The germline gives CDR1 SGHTA, CDR2 FQGTGA. V dropped 3 bases and J dropped 6; count of bases not matched to a gene: 1. The CDR3 bases are TGTGCCAGCAGCTTGACAGGGGGCGATGGCTACACCTTC. Protein: CASSLTGGDGYTF.

The rearrangement links TRBV5-5 to TRBJ1-5; D is undetermined. Trimming stripped 0 bases from V and 1 base from J, with 5 bases between. The germline V gene encodes CDR1 SGHKS and CDR2 YYEKEE (reference sequence). There are 14 residues in the CDR3. The CDR3 region has the DNA TGTGCCAGCAGCTTGGGAGGGAGCAATCAGCCCCAGCATTTT. It yields the protein CASSLGGSNQPQHF.

This chain connects TRBV7-9 to TRBJ1-5; 7 nucleotides agree with TRBD1. The junction had 9 bases not matched to a gene; V was cut back by 4 bases and J by 9 bases. In germline, CDR1 is SEHNR, CDR2 FQNEAQ (reference sequence). This CDR3 region has 14 residues. CDR3 DNA: TGTGCCAGCAGCTGGGCAGGGGGAGGTCGGCCCCAGCATTTT. Encoded protein: CASSWAGGGRPQHF. Supplemented by reference TRBV7-9 and TRBJ1-5, the full variable domain reads DTGVSQNPRHKITKRGQNVTFRCDPISEHNRLYWYRQTLGQGPEFLTYFQNEAQLEKSRLLSDRFSAERPKGSFSTLEIQRTEQGDSAMYLCASSWAGGGRPQHFGDGTRLSIL.

V is TRBV5-8 and J is TRBJ1-5, with D perhaps matching TRBD1 (5 bases). The CDR3 totals 14 residues. Trimming left V 2 bases short and J 9 bases short, with 15 bases between. The germline V gene encodes CDR1 SGHTS and CDR2 YDEGEE. This chain's CDR3 is CASSFGGRGGPQHF. The CDR3 nucleotides read TGTGCCAGCAGCTTCGGTGGCCGCGGGGGGCCCCAGCATTTT.

The rearrangement links TRBV5-1 to TRBJ2-7, with 9 positions matching TRBD1. V lost 3 bases to trimming and J lost 5 bases; unmatched junction nucleotides: 6. Germline V gives CDR1 SGHRS, CDR2 YFSETQ. The CDR3 runs 14 residues. The CDR3 is CASSSGTGTHEQYF. CDR3 nucleotide sequence: TGCGCCAGCAGCTCCGGGACAGGGACGCACGAGCAGTACTTC.

The chain uses TRBV2 and TRBJ2-3; D is perhaps TRBD2 (5 bases). The V gene's germline CDR1 is SNHLY and CDR2 FYNNEI. V was cut by 5 bases and J by 4 bases, with 13 bases left in between. CDR3 length equals 14 residues. CDR3 protein: CASSLGSEADTQYF. Written as DNA, the CDR3 is TGTGCCAGCAGTTTGGGTAGCGAGGCAGATACGCAGTATTTT.

This clone occurred a few times. CDR3 region: CASSISGPPVFHF. The CDR3 DNA reads as TGTGCCAGTAGTATTTCAGGGCCCCCCGTCTTCCACTTT. The V call is TRBV19, the J call TRBJ1-6; D is perhaps TRBD1 (5 bases). Trimming shortened V by 3 bases and J by 17 bases, and 17 bases separated the two germline ends. Germline lookup yields CDR1 LNHDA and CDR2 SQIVND (reference sequence). The CDR3 is 13 residues long.

The J gene is TRBJ1-6, the V gene TRBV6-1; D is unclear. The CDR3 sequence is 16 residues long. Per germline, CDR1 MNHNS and CDR2 SASEGT. V was pared by 2 bases and J by 0 bases, with 8 bases between. In DNA form, the CDR3 reads TGTGCCAGCAGTGAACAGGTTAGCTCCTATAATTCACCCCTCCACTTT. It specifies CASSEQVSSYNSPLHF.